What follows are 16 T cell receptor beta chains derived from one specimen sequenced in a study of T cell changes during pregnancy in multiple sclerosis. Data came from immunoSEQ multiplex PCR; TCRdb stores just in-frame clones and leaves some out. The sample shows 90,000 to 120,000 clones, approximately 90% of them seen only once. The sample here was peripheral blood, taken after pregnancy. These receptors were collected from a female donor with multiple sclerosis, enrolled in a pregnancy study.

This chain connects TRBV10-2 to TRBJ1-1; the D gene is possibly TRBD1 (5 bases). The CDR3 runs 16 residues. Germline V gives CDR1 WSHSY, CDR2 SAAADI. V dropped 6 bases and J dropped 5 bases, with 22 bases sitting between them. CDR3 DNA sequence: TGCGCCAGCAGCCCGGGGGAGGGTAGGGGTCCGACTGAAGCTTTCTTT. The encoded protein is CASSPGEGRGPTEAFF.

This clone was observed a handful of times. The rearrangement links TRBV7-9 to TRBJ1-1; a possible D gene is TRBD1 (6 bases). The CDR3 covers 13 residues. V was pared by 5 bases and J by 1 base, with 8 bases between. Germline CDR1 reads SEHNR; CDR2 reads FQNEAQ (reference sequence). CDR3: CASSQGKNTEAFF. CDR3 nucleotides: TGTGCCAGCAGCCAGGGGAAGAACACTGAAGCTTTCTTT.

V gene TRBV6-1 combines with J gene TRBJ2-7; D may be TRBD1 (6 bases). V was cut by 5 bases and J by 3 bases, with 14 bases left in between. The germline gives CDR1 MNHNS, CDR2 SASEGT. The CDR3 consists of 14 residues. The CDR3 nucleotides are TGTGCCAGCAGTCCCCGGGCAGGGGACTACGAGCAGTACTTC. Its protein product is CASSPRAGDYEQYF.

The chain has TRBV2 and TRBJ1-5, with TRBD1 as a possible D gene (6 bases). Looked up from germline, CDR1 is SNHLY and CDR2 is FYNNEI. The CDR3 covers 14 residues. The V and J ends lost 6 bases and 4 bases respectively, with 13 bases between them. The CDR3 coding sequence is TGTGCCAGCAGCGTCAGGGGTAATAATCAGCCCCAGCATTTT. Translation gives CASSVRGNNQPQHF.

This chain connects TRBV19 to TRBJ2-7; D possibly corresponds to TRBD2 (5 bases). The CDR3 extends over 13 amino acids. The V and J ends lost 7 bases and 3 bases respectively, with 13 bases between them. The germline V gene encodes CDR1 LNHDA and CDR2 SQIVND (reference sequence). CDR3: CASNAGRDYEQYF. CDR3 bases: TGTGCCAGTAACGCGGGCAGAGACTACGAGCAGTACTTC.

The chain joins TRBV29-1 to TRBJ2-2; possibly TRBD2 for D (5 bases). CDR1 is SQVTM and CDR2 is ANQGSEA in the germline V gene. This CDR3 contains 14 residues. Trimming stripped 5 bases from V and 2 bases from J, with 12 bases between. The CDR3 protein is CSVTGLGNTGELFF. Written as DNA, the CDR3 is TGCAGCGTTACTGGACTGGGAAACACCGGGGAGCTGTTTTTT.

The CDR3 is CASRSMGGYVQETQYF. The DNA of the CDR3 is TGTGCCAGCCGGTCGATGGGGGGGTATGTACAAGAGACCCAGTACTTC. This chain links TRBV27 with TRBJ2-5, with TRBD2 matching over 7 bases. The CDR3 runs 16 residues. Trimming at V came to 8 bases and at J to 2 bases, leaving 14 bases not matched to a gene. Germline V gene lookup returns CDR1 MNHEY and CDR2 SMNVEV (reference sequence).

The V and J genes are TRBV9 and TRBJ2-5; D remains unclear. Trimming took off 1 base at V and 3 bases at J, with 7 bases between the two ends. The V gene's germline CDR1 is SGDLS and CDR2 YYNGEE. This CDR3 comprises 13 residues. In DNA, the CDR3 is TGTGCCAGCAGCGTAACGCACAAAGAGACCCAGTACTTC. Translated: CASSVTHKETQYF.

This clone appeared once. This chain connects TRBV7-6 to TRBJ2-5, with unresolved D. The CDR3 totals 13 residues. Per germline, CDR1 SGHVS and CDR2 FNYEAQ. Trimming took off 3 bases at V and 0 bases at J, with 5 bases between the two ends. This chain's CDR3 is CASSFIYQETQYF. The CDR3 DNA is TGTGCCAGCAGCTTCATTTACCAAGAGACCCAGTACTTC.

The V and J genes are TRBV6-6 and TRBJ1-1; tentatively, D is TRBD1 (5 bases). The ends were cut back, 11 bases at V and 1 base at J, with 14 bases in the middle. The CDR3 length is 13 residues. Germline CDR1 reads MNHNY; CDR2 reads SVGAGI (reference sequence). CDR3 coding DNA: TGTGCCGGCAAAGGAGGGGAGAACACTGAAGCTTTCTTT. This sequence encodes CAGKGGENTEAFF.

V is TRBV30 and J is TRBJ2-7; 10 nucleotides align to TRBD1. CDR1 and CDR2 (germline): GTSNPN, SVGIG (reference sequence). The length of the CDR3 is 17 residues. Losses at the gene ends were 4 bases for V and 3 bases for J; bases not matched to a gene: 15. The CDR3 is CAWMGGWTGGINYEQYF. The CDR3 DNA is TGTGCCTGGATGGGGGGATGGACAGGGGGAATTAACTACGAGCAGTACTTC.

The rearrangement links TRBV5-1 to TRBJ2-5, with TRBD1 matching 11 bases. Germline loops: CDR1 SGHRS, CDR2 YFSETQ. The CDR3 consists of 15 residues. Trimming removed 7 bases from V and 2 bases from J; junction bases left unmatched: 7. Here the CDR3 reads CASWTGGDPQETQYF. The CDR3, as DNA: TGCGCCAGCTGGACAGGGGGCGACCCACAAGAGACCCAGTACTTC.

In DNA form, the CDR3 reads TGTGCCAGCAGCGTGTCAGTCTATGGCTACACCTTC. It is translated as CASSVSVYGYTF. The rearrangement links TRBV9 to TRBJ1-2, with no clear D. CDR3 length: 12 amino acids. Germline CDR1 reads SGDLS; CDR2 reads YYNGEE. Trimming took 2 bases from V and 4 from J, leaving 6 bases between them.

This chain uses TRBV6-1 with TRBJ2-5; possible D gene TRBD1, 6 bases. Trimming left V 7 bases short and J 5 bases short, with 17 bases between. In germline, CDR1 is MNHNS, CDR2 SASEGT. This CDR3 region has 14 residues. CDR3 residues: CASTRDISSETQYF. CDR3 nucleotides: TGTGCCAGCACCAGGGACATTTCTTCGGAGACCCAGTACTTC.

This sequence joins TRBV4-2 and TRBJ1-1; 10 nucleotides match TRBD1. After removal of 3 bases from V and 7 bases from J, the junction contained 11 bases not matched to a gene. The CDR3 runs 16 residues. Germline assignment: CDR1 LGHNA and CDR2 YNFKEQ. This CDR3 reads CASSHRGDRGKIEAFF. The CDR3, as DNA: TGTGCCAGCAGCCACCGTGGGGACAGGGGAAAGATTGAAGCTTTCTTT.

The chain couples TRBV6-1 to TRBJ2-4; TRBD1 is a possible D gene (7 bases). The V and J ends lost 2 bases and 2 bases respectively, with 19 bases between them. Germline V gives CDR1 MNHNS, CDR2 SASEGT. The length of the CDR3 is 18 residues. CDR3 DNA sequence: TGTGCCAGCAGTGAATGGCCCCAACAGGGGAGGTCCAAAAACATTCAGTACTTC. Amino acids: CASSEWPQQGRSKNIQYF.